One sample yielded the 15 T cell receptor beta chains listed below, sequenced in a study of blood T cell repertoires in COVID-19. The repertoire was sequenced with immunoSEQ multiplex PCR; TCRdb's copy has only in-frame clones and lacks some. The sample holds approximately 65,000 clones, approximately 85% seen once. The sequencing input was peripheral blood. These receptors were taken from a human donor in a cohort sampled during active COVID-19.

The chain carries TRBV19 and TRBJ1-2; 8 positions agree with TRBD1. Germline CDR1 LNHDA, CDR2 SQIVND (reference sequence). The CDR3 is 18 residues long. Trimming took 6 bases from V and 4 from J; bases not matched to a gene: 19. In DNA, the CDR3 is TGTGCCAGTAGAGGGGGAACCGGGACAGGCCGAAATTTCTATGGCTACACCTTC. As protein: CASRGGTGTGRNFYGYTF.

V usage is TRBV3-1 (or the pseudogene TRBV3-2) and J usage is TRBJ1-5; tentative D call: TRBD1 (5 bases). V was pared by 2 bases and J by 0 bases, with 8 bases between. The germline V gene has CDR1 LGHDT and CDR2 YNNKEL (reference sequence). The CDR3 contains 15 residues. Here the CDR3 reads CASSQSTVSNQPQHF. The DNA of the CDR3 is TGTGCCAGCAGCCAATCGACAGTTAGCAATCAGCCCCAGCATTTT.

This clone was seen only once. V is TRBV30 and J is TRBJ2-1, with 7 positions matching TRBD1. CDR3 length: 13 residues. Germline values: CDR1 GTSNPN, CDR2 SVGIG (reference sequence). V lost 2 bases and J lost 8; bases outside the gene matches: 6. The CDR3 loop reads CAWSTGQDYEQFF. CDR3 coding DNA: TGTGCCTGGAGTACTGGACAGGACTATGAGCAGTTCTTC.

This clone was counted once. This sequence joins TRBV11-3 and TRBJ2-2; 11 nucleotides line up with TRBD2. The V gene's germline CDR1 is SGHNT and CDR2 YENEEA. The CDR3 covers 15 residues. V gave up 6 bases and J gave up 4 bases; unmatched junction bases: 4. The CDR3, as DNA: TGTGCCAGCAGTCGAGGACTAGCGGGCACCGGGGAGCTGTTTTTT. It specifies CASSRGLAGTGELFF.

The chain employs TRBV18 and TRBJ1-4; tentatively, D is TRBD1 (6 bases). There are 15 residues in the CDR3. Germline CDR1 and CDR2: KGHSH and LQKENI. The germline V and J ends were trimmed by 3 bases and 7 bases, with 15 bases remaining between them. The CDR3 region is CASSPGDRPTEKLFF. The CDR3 DNA sequence: TGTGCCAGCTCACCCGGCGACAGGCCAACTGAAAAACTGTTTTTT.

The chain is built from TRBV2 and TRBJ2-2, with 11 bases lining up with TRBD2. After removal of 0 bases from V and 0 bases from J, the junction contained 0 bases not matched to a gene. Germline loops: CDR1 SNHLY, CDR2 FYNNEI. The CDR3 loop spans 17 amino acids. The CDR3: CASSEASGRANTGELFF. Here the CDR3 DNA reads TGTGCCAGCAGTGAAGCTAGCGGGAGGGCGAACACCGGGGAGCTGTTTTTT.

The V call is TRBV27, the J call TRBJ1-6; tentatively, D is TRBD1 (5 bases). The V gene's germline CDR1 is MNHEY and CDR2 SMNVEV (reference sequence). Trimming left V 0 bases short and J 0 bases short, with 15 bases between. The CDR3 is 19 residues long. CDR3 region: CASSLSIPTVSSYNSPLHF. The DNA of the CDR3 is TGTGCCAGCAGTTTATCAATCCCGACAGTGAGCTCCTATAATTCACCCCTCCACTTT.

This chain links TRBV6-5 with TRBJ2-7, with D maybe TRBD1 (6 bases). CDR1 and CDR2 (germline): MNHEY, SVGAGI. This CDR3 spans 14 amino acids. Trimming left V 6 bases short and J 0 bases short, with 12 bases between. The CDR3 loop is CASRPQGSSYEQYF. The DNA for the CDR3 is TGTGCCAGCAGGCCCCAGGGGAGCTCCTACGAGCAGTACTTC.

This clone occurred a few times. The chain employs TRBV7-2 and TRBJ2-2, with 7 bases that match TRBD1. Germline trimming cut 6 bases from V and 5 bases from J; bases unmatched to any gene: 3. Looked up from germline, CDR1 is SGHTA and CDR2 is FQGNSA. The CDR3 extends over 13 amino acids. DNA of the CDR3: TGTGCCAGCAGTTACAGGGGAACCGGGGAGCTGTTTTTT. It translates to CASSYRGTGELFF.

The gene calls are TRBV5-1 and TRBJ1-4; TRBD1 is a possible D gene (5 bases). Germline V gene data show CDR1 as SGHRS and CDR2 as YFSETQ. V was trimmed by 5 bases and J by 0 bases, leaving 8 bases between them. The CDR3 length is 14 residues. The CDR3 loop is CASRTAPTNEKLFF. The CDR3 DNA sequence: TGCGCCAGCAGGACAGCGCCAACTAATGAAAAACTGTTTTTT.

The CDR3 sequence is CASSLPKSVGELFF. CDR3 nucleotide sequence: TGTGCCAGCAGCCTCCCCAAGTCGGTCGGGGAGCTGTTTTTT. The chain employs TRBV5-6 and TRBJ2-2; D ambiguous. The CDR3 totals 14 residues. The V gene lost 4 bases and the J gene lost 7 bases, with 14 bases spanning the gap. Germline CDR1 and CDR2: SGHDT and YYEEEE.

The CDR3 bases are TGTGCCAGCTCACCACCCCAGGTACCCTACAATGAGCAGTTCTTC. Its translation is CASSPPQVPYNEQFF. The chain has TRBV18 and TRBJ2-1; D is ambiguous. From germline, CDR1 is KGHSH and CDR2 LQKENI. This CDR3 has 15 residues. Trimming left V 0 bases short and J 2 bases short, with 8 bases between.

This chain joins TRBV7-2 and TRBJ1-3; 8 bases line up with TRBD1. Looked up from germline, CDR1 is SGHTA and CDR2 is FQGNSA. CDR3 length: 15 amino acids. With 1 base clipped from V and 4 bases from J, the junction kept 3 bases outside the gene matches. The CDR3 sequence is CASSLGWTGGNTIYF. CDR3 bases: TGTGCCAGCAGCTTAGGATGGACAGGGGGAAACACCATATATTTT.

This chain connects TRBV6-6 to TRBJ2-7; 8 bases are shared with TRBD2. Germline loops: CDR1 MNHNY, CDR2 SVGAGI (reference sequence). The V and J ends lost 4 bases and 0 bases, in that order; junction bases with no gene match: 2. The CDR3 has 14 amino acids. For the CDR3, the DNA is TGTGCCAGCAGTTTGACTAGCGACTCCTACGAGCAGTACTTC. This translates into CASSLTSDSYEQYF.

This chain connects TRBV18 to TRBJ2-2; TRBD1 agrees at 11 bases. Trimming took 8 bases from V and 6 from J; bases not matched to a gene: 8. The CDR3 extends over 15 amino acids. Germline CDR1 KGHSH, CDR2 LQKENI. The CDR3 loop is CASTTGQGAAGELFF. DNA of the CDR3: TGTGCCAGCACAACTGGACAGGGGGCGGCCGGGGAGCTGTTTTTT.